The following is a T cell receptor beta chain sequence with its context. As originally analysed: Researchers report that nucleated cell counts were estimated from reference gene primer amplification. Repertoires were generated with immunoSEQ multiplex PCR, while TCRdb's copy carries only in-frame clones and drops some. V and J calls and clone size are those listed in that table; D and trimming were worked out from the DNA. The profile shows about 200,000 clones, roughly 80% of them singletons. The CDR3 has 15 residues. CDR1 LNHDA and CDR2 SQIVND come from the germline V gene (reference sequence). J gave up 2 bases and V 7 bases, and 10 bases lay outside the gene matches. This specimen comes from a study of blood T cell repertoires in COVID-19. As for the study in general: Acute and convalescent COVID-19 specimens originated in the United States, Italy and Spain. PBMCs, B-cell-depleted T cells, or T cells were the source of the cDNA or gDNA that made up the material.

Sequencing used peripheral blood. This TCR derives from a woman in her seventies with acute or convalescent COVID-19. The chain has TRBV19 and TRBJ2-7; 8 nucleotides agree with TRBD1. CDR3 loop: CASKRGTGPPYEQYF. The CDR3 nucleotides read TGTGCCAGTAAAAGGGGGACAGGCCCTCCCTACGAGCAGTACTTC.